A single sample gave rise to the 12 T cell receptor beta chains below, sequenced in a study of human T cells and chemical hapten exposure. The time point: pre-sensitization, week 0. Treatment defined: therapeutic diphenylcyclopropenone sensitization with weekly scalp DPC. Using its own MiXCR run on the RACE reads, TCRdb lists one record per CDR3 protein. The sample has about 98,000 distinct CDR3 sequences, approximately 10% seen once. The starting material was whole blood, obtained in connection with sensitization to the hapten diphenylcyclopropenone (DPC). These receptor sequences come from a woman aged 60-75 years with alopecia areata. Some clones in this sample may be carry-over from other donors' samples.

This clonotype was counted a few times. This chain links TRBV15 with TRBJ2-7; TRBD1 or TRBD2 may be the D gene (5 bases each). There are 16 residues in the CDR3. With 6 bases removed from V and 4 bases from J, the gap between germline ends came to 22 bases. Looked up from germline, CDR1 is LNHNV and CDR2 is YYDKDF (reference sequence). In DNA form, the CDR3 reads TGTGCCACCAGACCATTGGGGCTAAACTCGGGGTACGAGCAGTACTTC. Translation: CATRPLGLNSGYEQYF. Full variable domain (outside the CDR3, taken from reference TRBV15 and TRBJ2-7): DAMVIQNPRYQVTQFGKPVTLSCSQTLNHNVMYWYQQKSSQAPKLLFHYYDKDFNNEADTPDNFQSRRPNTSFCFLDIRSPGLGDTAMYLCATRPLGLNSGYEQYFGPGTRLTVT.

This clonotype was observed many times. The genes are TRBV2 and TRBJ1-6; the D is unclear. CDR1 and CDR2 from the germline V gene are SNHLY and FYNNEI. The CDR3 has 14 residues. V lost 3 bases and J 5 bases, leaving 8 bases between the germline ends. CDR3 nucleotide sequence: TGTGCCAGCAGTGAGTTCCAGAATAATTCACCCCTCCACTTT. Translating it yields CASSEFQNNSPLHF.

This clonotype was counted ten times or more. The CDR3: CASSQGQGQETQYF. The CDR3 nucleotides are TGTGCCAGCAGCCAAGGACAGGGCCAAGAGACCCAGTACTTC. The rearrangement links TRBV14 to TRBJ2-5, with 7 bases fitting TRBD1. Germline CDR1 and CDR2: SGHDN and FVKESK. Trimming removed 1 base from V and 1 base from J; junction bases left unmatched: 0. CDR3 length: 14 amino acids.

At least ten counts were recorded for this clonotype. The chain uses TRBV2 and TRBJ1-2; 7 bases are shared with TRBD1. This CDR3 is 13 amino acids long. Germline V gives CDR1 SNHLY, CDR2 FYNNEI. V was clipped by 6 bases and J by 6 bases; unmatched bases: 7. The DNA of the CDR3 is TGTGCCAGCAGACCTACAGGGGACGATGGCTACACCTTC. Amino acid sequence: CASRPTGDDGYTF.

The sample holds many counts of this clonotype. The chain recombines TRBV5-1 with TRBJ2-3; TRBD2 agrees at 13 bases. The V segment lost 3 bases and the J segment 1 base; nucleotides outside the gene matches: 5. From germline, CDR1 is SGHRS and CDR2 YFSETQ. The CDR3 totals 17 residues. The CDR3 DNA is TGCGCCAGCAGCTCGGGACTAGCGGGGCCTGGCACAGATACGCAGTATTTT. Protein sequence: CASSSGLAGPGTDTQYF.

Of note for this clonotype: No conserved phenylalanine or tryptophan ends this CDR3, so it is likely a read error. The CDR3 is CASGQIDNEQFL. CDR3 nucleotide sequence: TGTGCCAGCGGACAGATAGACAATGAGCAGTTCCTC. The chain joins TRBV12-3 or TRBV12-4 to TRBJ2-1, with a tentative D call TRBD1 (6 bases). The CDR3 contains 12 residues. Trimming took off 8 bases at V and 5 bases at J, with 10 bases between the two ends.

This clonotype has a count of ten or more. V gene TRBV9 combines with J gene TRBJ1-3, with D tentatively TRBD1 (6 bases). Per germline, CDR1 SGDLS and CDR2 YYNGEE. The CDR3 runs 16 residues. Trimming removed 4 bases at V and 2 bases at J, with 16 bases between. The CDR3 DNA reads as TGTGCCAGCAGCCCTCAAGGAGGGACAACTGGAAACACCATATATTTT. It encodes CASSPQGGTTGNTIYF.

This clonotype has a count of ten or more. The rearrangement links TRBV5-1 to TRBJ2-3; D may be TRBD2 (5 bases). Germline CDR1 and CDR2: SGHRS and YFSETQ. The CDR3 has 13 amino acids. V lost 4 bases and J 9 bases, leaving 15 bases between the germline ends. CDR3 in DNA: TGCGCCAGCAGCCGCGGACTGACTGAGACGCAGTATTTT. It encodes CASSRGLTETQYF.

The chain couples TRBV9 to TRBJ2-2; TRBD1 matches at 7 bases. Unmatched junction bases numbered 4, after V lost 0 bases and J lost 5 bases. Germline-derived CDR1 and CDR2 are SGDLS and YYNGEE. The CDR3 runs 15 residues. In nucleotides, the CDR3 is TGTGCCAGCAGCGTAGGAGGACAGGAGACCGGGGAGCTGTTTTTT. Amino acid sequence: CASSVGGQETGELFF.

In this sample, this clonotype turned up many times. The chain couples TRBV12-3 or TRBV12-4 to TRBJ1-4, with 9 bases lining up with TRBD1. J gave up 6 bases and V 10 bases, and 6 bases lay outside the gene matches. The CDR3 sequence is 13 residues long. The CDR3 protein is CATGTGIDEKLFF. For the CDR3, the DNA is TGTGCCACCGGGACAGGGATCGATGAAAAACTGTTTTTT.

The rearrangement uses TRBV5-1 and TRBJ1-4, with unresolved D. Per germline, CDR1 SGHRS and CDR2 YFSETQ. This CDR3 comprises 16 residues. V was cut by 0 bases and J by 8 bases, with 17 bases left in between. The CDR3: CASSLDPTSRREKLFF. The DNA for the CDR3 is TGCGCCAGCAGCTTGGATCCTACCAGCCGGAGGGAAAAACTGTTTTTT.

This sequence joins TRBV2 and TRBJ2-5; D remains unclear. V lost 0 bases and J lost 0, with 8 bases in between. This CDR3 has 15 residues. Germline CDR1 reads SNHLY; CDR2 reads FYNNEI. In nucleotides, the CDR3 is TGTGCCAGCAGTGAAGCGGCGGATTACCAAGAGACCCAGTACTTC. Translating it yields CASSEAADYQETQYF.